The rows below give T cell receptor beta chains drawn from one sample of a study of Ad26.COV2.S vaccination and SARS-CoV-2 variants. Assay: immunoSEQ multiplex PCR; the TCRdb copy retains only in-frame clones and omits some. The sample holds roughly 380,000 clones, under 95% seen once. The sample here was peripheral blood, taken after recovery from COVID-19. All receptors come from a human donor who had recovered from COVID-19. Each CDR3 is given with its conserved first and last residue. Fields, in order: clone size, J gene, V gene, CDR3 protein. For some rows the clone size is stated as once, few or many, or as a class when expanded; others skip it.

clone size: NA
J gene: TRBJ1-3
V gene: TRBV19
CDR3 protein: CASGGNTIYF

clone size: NA
J gene: TRBJ1-1
V gene: TRBV9
CDR3 protein: CASSVGGGSSTEAFF

clone size: NA
J gene: TRBJ2-3
V gene: TRBV27
CDR3 protein: CASSLSGTDTQYF

clone size: NA
J gene: TRBJ2-1
V gene: TRBV19
CDR3 protein: CASSSPGGRFYEQFF

clone size: NA
J gene: TRBJ2-7
V gene: TRBV20-1
CDR3 protein: CSGGTDYEQYF

clone size: NA
J gene: TRBJ2-2
V gene: TRBV6-5
CDR3 protein: CASSYSMVTGELFF

clone size: NA
J gene: TRBJ1-1
V gene: TRBV9
CDR3 protein: CASSGEQGNTEAFF

clone size: once
J gene: TRBJ1-5
V gene: TRBV12-5
CDR3 protein: CASGLVPRDSGDQPQHF

clone size: NA
J gene: TRBJ2-7
V gene: TRBV2
CDR3 protein: CASSVGGAYEQYF

clone size: NA
J gene: TRBJ2-7
V gene: TRBV7-8
CDR3 protein: CASSLEWSAVYFYEQYF

clone size: NA
J gene: TRBJ2-4
V gene: TRBV19
CDR3 protein: CASSTRLAGQNIQYF

clone size: few
J gene: TRBJ1-6
V gene: TRBV6-2/TRBV6-3
CDR3 protein: CASSPRADGGYNSPLHF

clone size: NA
J gene: TRBJ1-2
V gene: TRBV9
CDR3 protein: CASSVRGDYGYTF

clone size: NA
J gene: TRBJ2-7
V gene: TRBV7-8
CDR3 protein: CASSLVRRPSYEQYF

clone size: NA
J gene: TRBJ2-2
V gene: TRBV10-3
CDR3 protein: CAISERQGQNTGELFF

clone size: NA
J gene: TRBJ2-3
V gene: TRBV10-1
CDR3 protein: CASSQRGGLDTQYF

clone size: NA
J gene: TRBJ2-7
V gene: TRBV7-2
CDR3 protein: CASSYRPQTYEQYF

clone size: NA
J gene: TRBJ1-1
V gene: TRBV3-1/TRBV3-2
CDR3 protein: CASSQGSMNTEAFF

clone size: NA
J gene: TRBJ2-3
V gene: TRBV11-2
CDR3 protein: CASSLEEKLTTSGVLDTQYF

clone size: NA
J gene: TRBJ2-1
V gene: TRBV7-2
CDR3 protein: CASSLGAGVGNEQFF

clone size: NA
J gene: TRBJ1-2
V gene: TRBV2
CDR3 protein: CASSKQGNYGYTF

clone size: NA
J gene: TRBJ2-5
V gene: TRBV9
CDR3 protein: CASSVAGGPETQYF

clone size: NA
J gene: TRBJ2-5
V gene: TRBV7-2
CDR3 protein: CASSLAAGIIQETQYF

clone size: NA
J gene: TRBJ2-7
V gene: TRBV6-5
CDR3 protein: CASSYSRSSYEQYF

clone size: NA
J gene: TRBJ1-4
V gene: TRBV2
CDR3 protein: CASSDRGPSRGKLFF

clone size: once
J gene: TRBJ2-7
V gene: TRBV19
CDR3 protein: CASSIGSSYEQYF

clone size: NA
J gene: TRBJ1-2
V gene: TRBV6-5
CDR3 protein: CASQARDYGYTF

clone size: NA
J gene: TRBJ2-3
V gene: TRBV6-2/TRBV6-3
CDR3 protein: CASSYTGHSGAVTDTQYF

clone size: NA
J gene: TRBJ2-5
V gene: TRBV27
CDR3 protein: CASSSQVIGETQYF

clone size: NA
J gene: TRBJ2-7
V gene: TRBV6-5
CDR3 protein: CASSLTSGETYEQYF

clone size: few
J gene: TRBJ1-3
V gene: TRBV19
CDR3 protein: CASSSPSSGNTIYF

clone size: NA
J gene: TRBJ2-7
V gene: TRBV6-5
CDR3 protein: CASRGTSKEYF

clone size: NA
J gene: TRBJ2-5
V gene: TRBV7-6
CDR3 protein: CASSLDSREYQETQYF

clone size: NA
J gene: TRBJ1-1
V gene: TRBV6-5
CDR3 protein: CASTEYRDRGEAFF

clone size: NA
J gene: TRBJ2-1
V gene: TRBV11-2
CDR3 protein: CASSLARTSGSSYNEQFF

clone size: NA
J gene: TRBJ2-3
V gene: TRBV6-5
CDR3 protein: CASSYSPATGTDTQYF

clone size: once
J gene: TRBJ1-1
V gene: TRBV29-1
CDR3 protein: CSVRGAEAFF

clone size: NA
J gene: TRBJ2-5
V gene: TRBV5-1
CDR3 protein: CASSLLEGGETQYF

clone size: NA
J gene: TRBJ2-3
V gene: TRBV18
CDR3 protein: CASSSGTASTDTQYF

clone size: NA
J gene: TRBJ2-2
V gene: TRBV15
CDR3 protein: CATSRDRGTGELFF

clone size: NA
J gene: TRBJ1-6
V gene: TRBV9
CDR3 protein: CASSVVGVNSPLHF

clone size: few
J gene: TRBJ2-2
V gene: TRBV9
CDR3 protein: CASTASGRVGELFF

clone size: once
J gene: TRBJ2-5
V gene: TRBV5-1
CDR3 protein: CASSRGIWETQYF